This T cell receptor (beta chain) derives from a study of T cell responses to AZD1222 COVID-19 vaccine. With regard to this clone: Its antigen is undetermined.

The protocol was immunoSEQ multiplex PCR, while the TCRdb copy is restricted to in-frame clones and leaves out a portion. The data hold about 99,000 clones, with approximately 88% observed a single time. Whole-study findings and limits: A reported finding is that nearly half of spike-specific TCRs target unmutated variant regions. Among the donors, most were white British and more were female, and clonal diversity was possibly underestimated. Repertoires were obtained solely post-peak T cell response.

Germline V gene data show CDR1 as SGDLS and CDR2 as YYNGEE. The CDR3 spans 15 residues. Trimming pared 4 bases from V and 0 bases from J, leaving 13 bases between. The gene calls are TRBV9 and TRBJ1-1; D is uncertain. This sequence originates from an adult in good health. Material: peripheral blood, obtained on day 0 of AZD1222 vaccination. For the CDR3, the DNA is TGTGCCAGCAGCCTTAGTGGGGAAATGAACACTGAAGCTTTCTTT. This sequence encodes CASSLSGEMNTEAFF.